This entry lists 11 T cell receptor beta chains sequenced from one sample in a study of cytomegalovirus exposure and HLA in healthy donors. Primers included in the PCR were 60 Vbeta and 13 Jbeta primers. Clones were read by immunoSEQ multiplex PCR, and TCRdb kept only the in-frame ones, dropping some. The table records roughly 140,000 clones, around 80% of them present only once. The sequenced sample was PBMCs. Receptors originate from a man aged 35 to 55 in good health and CMV-seropositive.

The chain joins TRBV4-3 to TRBJ1-4, with 8 bases aligning to TRBD1. The V and J ends lost 5 bases and 8 bases, in that order; junction bases with no gene match: 10. Germline V gene sequence: CDR1 LGHNA, CDR2 YSLEER. The CDR3 runs to 15 residues. CDR3 DNA: TGCGCCAGCAGCAGGTTACAGGGGGGTTGGGAAAAACTGTTTTTT. Its translation is CASSRLQGGWEKLFF.

The CDR3 bases are TGTGCCAGCAGCTTAGTTACAGGGCCGGAGACCCAGTACTTC. Protein product: CASSLVTGPETQYF. V and J are TRBV7-2 and TRBJ2-5; tentatively, D is TRBD1 (6 bases). Trimming removed 1 base at V and 5 bases at J, with 11 bases between. This CDR3 is built from 14 residues. Germline CDR1 and CDR2: SGHTA and FQGNSA.

The rearrangement joins TRBV18 to TRBJ2-4, with D possibly TRBD1 on 8 matching bases. V lost 6 bases and J 1 base, leaving 16 bases between the germline ends. Germline-derived CDR1 and CDR2 are KGHSH and LQKENI. The CDR3 is made up of 16 amino acids. CDR3 amino acids: CASSHLQGGAKNIQYF. The CDR3 nucleotides are TGTGCCAGCTCGCACCTACAGGGGGGGGCCAAAAACATTCAGTACTTC.

Only one count was recorded for this clone. The J gene is TRBJ1-6, the V gene TRBV9; 7 nucleotides agree with TRBD1. The CDR3 is 15 residues long. Germline V gene lookup returns CDR1 SGDLS and CDR2 YYNGEE. V gave up 4 bases and J gave up 6 bases; unmatched junction bases: 7. CDR3 sequence reads: CASSQGDSLNSPLHF. The CDR3, as DNA: TGTGCCAGCAGCCAAGGGGACAGCCTTAATTCACCCCTCCACTTT.

This rearrangement joins TRBV28 to TRBJ1-1; 9 positions match TRBD1. The V gene end was trimmed by 4 bases and the J gene end by 1 base; junction bases not matched to a gene: 1. The CDR3 loop spans 14 amino acids. Per the germline V gene, CDR1 is MDHEN and CDR2 is SYDVKM. CDR3 nucleotides: TGTGCCAGCAGTTGGGGACAGGGGAACACTGAAGCTTTCTTT. Amino acid sequence: CASSWGQGNTEAFF.

This sequence joins TRBV4-1 and TRBJ1-1; D is unclear. CDR1 is MGHRA and CDR2 is YSYEKL in the germline V gene. The CDR3 contains 17 residues. The ends were cut back, 4 bases at V and 4 bases at J, with 22 bases in the middle. The CDR3, as DNA: TGCGCCAGCAGCCCCATCCTGGGTAGGTTGGCGGGCACTGAAGCTTTCTTT. Its translation is CASSPILGRLAGTEAFF.

The rearrangement joins TRBV6-6 to TRBJ1-1, with 7 bases fitting TRBD1. The ends lost 5 bases at V and 1 base at J; junction bases unmatched: 4. CDR3 length equals 14 residues. Germline V lookup: CDR1 MNHNY, CDR2 SVGAGI (reference sequence). DNA of the CDR3: TGTGCCAGCAGTCGACAGGGATGGAACACTGAAGCTTTCTTT. It specifies CASSRQGWNTEAFF.

The chain couples TRBV11-2 to TRBJ1-1; the D is unclear. V shed 1 base and J shed 1 base, with 10 bases lying between them. The CDR3 loop spans 15 amino acids. Germline CDR1 and CDR2: SGHAT and FQNNGV. DNA for the CDR3: TGTGCCAGCAGCTTAGTTAGTCGGGGGAACACTGAAGCTTTCTTT. This encodes CASSLVSRGNTEAFF.

The chain couples TRBV28 to TRBJ1-2; D may be TRBD1 (5 bases). Between the trimmed V and J ends, which lost 8 bases and 3 bases, there was a span of 16 bases. CDR3 size: 14 residues. Germline CDR1 MDHEN, CDR2 SYDVKM. The CDR3 is CASLRTGGYYGYTF. In nucleotides, the CDR3 is TGTGCCAGCTTACGTACCGGGGGGTACTATGGCTACACCTTC.

The CDR3 reads CASSPDGQGEAFF. The CDR3 DNA reads as TGTGCCAGCTCACCAGACGGACAGGGAGAAGCTTTCTTT. The chain joins TRBV18 to TRBJ1-1; TRBD1 aligns across 8 bases. Trimming cost V 2 bases and J 8 bases; bases outside gene matches: 4. Germline CDR1 and CDR2: KGHSH and LQKENI. The CDR3 runs to 13 residues.

J is TRBJ2-7 and V is TRBV29-1; tentative D call: TRBD1 (5 bases). V lost 8 bases and J lost 0, with 11 bases in between. This CDR3 has 12 residues. Germline lookup yields CDR1 SQVTM and CDR2 ANQGSEA. The CDR3 bases are TGCAGCATCAGACAGAGCTCCTACGAGCAGTACTTC. It specifies CSIRQSSYEQYF.